This passage covers 3 T cell receptor beta chains from one sample sequenced in a study of blood T cell repertoires in COVID-19. Produced via immunoSEQ multiplex PCR; TCRdb's table is partial and in-frame only. The sample lists around 100,000 clones, about nine tenths occurring once. Source material: peripheral blood. The receptor set was obtained from a man aged 45-65 years with acute or convalescent COVID-19.

The genes are TRBV6-2 or TRBV6-3 and TRBJ2-5; D perhaps matches TRBD2 (5 bases). V was cut by 0 bases and J by 1 base, with 18 bases left in between. This CDR3 spans 18 amino acids. Germline V CDR1 and CDR2: MNHEY, SVGEGT. In DNA, the CDR3 is TGTGCCAGCAGTTACTCCTCAACGAGCCGGGGTACCCAAGAGACCCAGTACTTC. Translated, it gives CASSYSSTSRGTQETQYF.

CDR3 sequence: CASSLSGSGRGEQFF. Written as DNA, the CDR3 is TGTGCCAGCAGCTTATCTGGTAGCGGGAGGGGTGAGCAGTTCTTC. The chain combines TRBV7-9 with TRBJ2-1; TRBD2 agrees at 11 bases. Germline V gene sequence: CDR1 SEHNR, CDR2 FQNEAQ (reference sequence). This CDR3 is 15 amino acids long. V lost 2 bases and J lost 9; bases outside the gene matches: 6. Complete variable domain (other parts from reference TRBV7-9 and TRBJ2-1): DTGVSQNPRHKITKRGQNVTFRCDPISEHNRLYWYRQTLGQGPEFLTYFQNEAQLEKSRLLSDRFSAERPKGSFSTLEIQRTEQGDSAMYLCASSLSGSGRGEQFFGPGTRLTVL.

This chain uses TRBV27 with TRBJ2-1, with a weak D call TRBD1 (5 bases). CDR3 length: 16 amino acids. Germline V gene sequence: CDR1 MNHEY, CDR2 SMNVEV (reference sequence). The V end was cut by 0 bases, the J end by 7 bases, with 16 bases between. This CDR3 is CASSLSGRVFRNEQFF. CDR3 DNA: TGTGCCAGCAGTTTATCCGGCAGGGTATTCCGTAATGAGCAGTTCTTC.